Below are 10 T cell receptor beta chains sequenced from a single sample in a study of metastatic and nonmetastatic thyroid tumors. Through MiXCR, TCRdb re-clonotyped the PCR reads. The profile shows 20,000 to 25,000 clones, about 16% of them singletons. Among the patients, none had received any treatment before thyroid surgery. The sequencing sample was made of tumor tissue. The receptor set was obtained from a female donor with papillary thyroid cancer or a benign thyroid nodule (not recorded which). Some clones in this sample may be carry-over from other donors' samples.

This clone was seen repeatedly, ten times or more. J is TRBJ2-7 and V is TRBV4-1, with 8 bases lining up with TRBD1. The CDR3 has 16 amino acids. Germline CDR1 and CDR2: MGHRA and YSYEKL. Unmatched junction bases numbered 7, after V lost 0 bases and J lost 3 bases. CDR3 sequence: CASSQDSDRVIYEQYF. CDR3 DNA: TGCGCCAGCAGCCAAGATTCGGACAGGGTTATCTACGAGCAGTACTTC.

This clone was seen at least ten times. The V gene is TRBV14, the J gene TRBJ2-7; D unresolved. CDR3 length: 14 residues. CDR1 and CDR2 from the germline V gene are SGHDN and FVKESK. V was clipped by 0 bases and J by 4 bases, with 10 bases between them. The CDR3 DNA sequence: TGTGCCAGCAGCCAAGAGATGGGTTATTACGAGCAGTACTTC. Protein sequence: CASSQEMGYYEQYF.

This clone was observed a handful of times. The CDR3 loop reads CASEQWGNQPQHF. The DNA of the CDR3 is TGTGCATCGGAGCAGTGGGGCAATCAGCCCCAGCATTTT. The V gene is TRBV28, the J gene TRBJ1-5, with D hard to call. Per the germline V gene, CDR1 is MDHEN and CDR2 is SYDVKM. CDR3 length: 13 residues.

This clone appeared many times. J is TRBJ1-2 and V is TRBV20-1, with D possibly matching TRBD1 (5 bases). Per the germline V gene, CDR1 is DFQATT and CDR2 is SNEGSKA (reference sequence). The CDR3 is 16 amino acids. Trimming took off 0 bases at V and 0 bases at J, with 14 bases between the two ends. The CDR3 sequence: CSARDYRPPSNYGYTF. DNA for the CDR3: TGCAGTGCTAGAGATTACAGGCCCCCATCTAACTATGGCTACACCTTC.

This clone has ten or more counts. V and J are TRBV9 and TRBJ2-6, with 10 bases lining up with TRBD1. The J segment lost 2 bases and the V segment lost 3 bases, leaving 2 bases of the junction unmatched. The length of the CDR3 is 16 residues. CDR1 is SGDLS, CDR2 YYNGEE, per germline. CDR3 DNA sequence: TGTGCCAGCAGCGACGGGACAGGGGCTGGGGCCAACGTCCTGACTTTC. Translated, it gives CASSDGTGAGANVLTF. The full variable domain, in which reference TRBV9 and TRBJ2-6 provide the parts outside the CDR3, is DSGVTQTPKHLITATGQRVTLRCSPRSGDLSVYWYQQSLDQGLQFLIQYYNGEERAKGNILERFSAQQFPDLHSELNLSSLELGDSALYFCASSDGTGAGANVLTFGAGSRLTVL.

This clone was counted at least ten times. The chain uses TRBV20-1 and TRBJ1-5; 7 bases align to TRBD1. V trimming: 6 bases; J trimming: 7 bases; junction bases outside the gene matches: 6. This CDR3 is built from 12 residues. CDR1 and CDR2 from the germline V gene are DFQATT and SNEGSKA (reference sequence). The CDR3 reads CSAQGGGQPQHF. CDR3 nucleotides: TGCAGTGCCCAGGGGGGCGGGCAGCCCCAGCATTTT.

This clone turned up a few times. This sequence joins TRBV28 and TRBJ2-3; D is unclear. V lost 3 bases to trimming and J lost 1 base, with 14 bases between them. Germline CDR1 and CDR2: MDHEN and SYDVKM. The CDR3 is made up of 16 amino acids. The CDR3 sequence: CASSLADIWGTDTQYF. CDR3 DNA sequence: TGTGCCAGCAGTTTGGCGGATATCTGGGGCACAGATACGCAGTATTTT.

This clone ranks as medium-sized (0.01 to 0.1%). The chain carries TRBV28 and TRBJ1-2; D ambiguous. Trimming took 3 bases from V and 6 from J, leaving 11 bases between them. In germline, CDR1 is MDHEN, CDR2 SYDVKM. The length of the CDR3 is 13 residues. CDR3 nucleotides: TGTGCCAGCAGTTTCTCGTGGGTGGATGGCTACACCTTC. It translates to CASSFSWVDGYTF.

J is TRBJ1-5 and V is TRBV18; possibly TRBD1 for D (6 bases). CDR1 and CDR2 (germline): KGHSH, LQKENI. There are 17 residues in the CDR3. V was clipped by 2 bases and J by 2 bases, with 16 bases between them. CDR3 loop: CASSPRGRQVGNQPQHF. CDR3 DNA: TGTGCCAGCTCACCAAGGGGTAGACAGGTGGGCAATCAGCCCCAGCATTTT.

This clone was counted a few times. V and J are TRBV27 and TRBJ2-2; D perhaps matches TRBD1 (6 bases). Trimming took off 4 bases at V and 5 bases at J, with 17 bases between the two ends. The CDR3 loop spans 16 amino acids. The germline CDR1 and CDR2 sequences are MNHEY and SMNVEV (reference sequence). This CDR3 reads CASSSIPGQWTGELFF. In DNA, the CDR3 is TGTGCCAGCAGTTCCATCCCTGGACAGTGGACCGGGGAGCTGTTTTTT.